Given below is one T cell receptor (beta chain) in context. The antigen is undetermined. The data were taken from a study of shared clonotypes between healthy human individuals. General study results and limits: Rarefaction gave evidence that sorted-subset sequencing remained incomplete despite large depth.

Germline CDR1 is KGHSH and CDR2 is LQKENI. This CDR3 contains 15 residues. Trimming left V 3 bases short and J 2 bases short, with 12 bases between. Execution of the assay was at deep level. In the original analysis: With immunoSEQ giving junction-only sequences and no quality scores, filtering differed. Here immunoSEQ multiplex PCR was the method, and the copy in TCRdb shows in-frame clones only, minus some. That table supplies the V and J calls and clone size; D and trimming were determined from the DNA. The sample lists hundreds of thousands of clones, roughly 95% seen once, with less than 0.06% in the top ten.

The origin of this receptor is a woman under 40 in good health. The sample taken for sequencing was naive CD4+ T cells sorted from blood. Subset defined: CD45RA+ positively selected. This chain connects TRBV18 to TRBJ2-3; D is uncertain. CDR3 in amino acids: CASSPDGFITDTQYF. CDR3 DNA sequence: TGTGCCAGCTCACCGGACGGATTTATCACAGATACGCAGTATTTT.